Shown below are 28 T cell receptor beta chains from a single sample sequenced in a study of T cells in Graves' hyperthyroidism and ophthalmopathy. RNA transcripts yielded amplified TCR beta CDR3 regions. A first-round RT-PCR of the TCR CDR3 used the HTBI primer set. TCRdb reprocessed the multiplex PCR reads with MiXCR, giving one entry per CDR3 protein. The sample lists 550,000 to 600,000 distinct CDR3 sequences; roughly 50% were seen once. The sequenced material came from peripheral blood or thyroid tissue (not recorded which). Receptors were obtained from an adult woman with Graves' disease, either hyperthyroidism or ophthalmopathy (not recorded which).

This chain connects TRBV13 to TRBJ1-2; 8 nucleotides line up with TRBD1. The CDR3 length is 13 residues. Trimming at V came to 3 bases and at J to 10 bases, leaving 7 bases not matched to a gene. The germline V gene has CDR1 PRHDT and CDR2 FYEKMQ (reference sequence). The CDR3 here is CASSFRAGGAYTF. As DNA, the CDR3 is TGTGCCAGCAGCTTCCGGGCAGGGGGCGCCTACACCTTC.

The rearrangement joins TRBV2 to TRBJ1-1; 7 bases agree with TRBD1. V was clipped by 0 bases and J by 1 base; unmatched bases: 5. Germline V lookup: CDR1 SNHLY, CDR2 FYNNEI. CDR3 size: 16 residues. The CDR3 region is CASSEALGDRNTEAFF. DNA for the CDR3: TGTGCCAGCAGTGAAGCGCTTGGGGACAGGAACACTGAAGCTTTCTTT.

V gene TRBV2 combines with J gene TRBJ2-5; 9 nucleotides align to TRBD1. Germline lookup yields CDR1 SNHLY and CDR2 FYNNEI. V was pared by 4 bases and J by 5 bases, with 5 bases of the junction left unmatched. The CDR3 is 14 amino acids. The CDR3 spells CASSGGTGFETQYF. DNA for the CDR3: TGTGCCAGCAGTGGCGGGACAGGGTTCGAGACCCAGTACTTC.

The chain combines TRBV2 with TRBJ1-2; the D gene is possibly TRBD1 (6 bases). CDR1 is SNHLY and CDR2 is FYNNEI in the germline V gene. The CDR3 totals 15 residues. Between the trimmed V and J ends, which lost 7 bases and 1 base, there was a span of 16 bases. The CDR3 bases are TGTGCCAGCAAGGACAGACCGATTATTAACTATGGCTACACCTTC. As protein: CASKDRPIINYGYTF. The full variable domain, with the rest looked up from reference TRBV2 and TRBJ1-2, is EPEVTQTPSHQVTQMGQEVILRCVPISNHLYFYWYRQILGQKVEFLVSFYNNEISEKSEIFDDQFSVERPDGSNFTLKIRSTKLEDSAMYFCASKDRPIINYGYTFGSGTRLTVV.

The chain links TRBV7-9 to TRBJ1-5; the D gene is possibly TRBD1 (5 bases). The V gene lost 1 base and the J gene lost 10 bases, with 17 bases spanning the gap. The CDR3 sequence is 15 residues long. Germline CDR1 and CDR2: SEHNR and FQNEAQ (reference sequence). The CDR3 is CASSLVGLSESPQHF. CDR3 DNA: TGTGCCAGCAGCTTAGTGGGACTATCTGAGTCTCCCCAGCATTTT.

This clonotype was detected once. This chain connects TRBV20-1 to TRBJ1-2, with D hard to call. V dropped 1 base and J dropped 2 bases, with 11 bases sitting between them. The germline gives CDR1 DFQATT, CDR2 SNEGSKA (reference sequence). The CDR3 sequence is 14 residues long. As DNA, the CDR3 is TGCAGTGCTAGAGGTCAAGCAAGGAACTATGGCTACACCTTC. Translated, it gives CSARGQARNYGYTF.

J is TRBJ2-2 and V is TRBV7-3; 9 bases match TRBD1. Germline-derived CDR1 and CDR2 are SGHTA and FQGTGA. The CDR3 is 16 amino acids. V dropped 4 bases and J dropped 2; count of bases not matched to a gene: 5. CDR3 in DNA: TGTGCCAGCAGCTCCGGACAGGGGCTAAACACCGGGGAGCTGTTTTTT. Residues: CASSSGQGLNTGELFF.

This clonotype was seen repeatedly, ten times or more. V usage is TRBV19 and J usage is TRBJ1-5, with 7 nucleotides matching TRBD1. Germline assignment: CDR1 LNHDA and CDR2 SQIVND (reference sequence). The trim removed 3 bases at V and 7 bases at J, leaving 3 bases unmatched. This CDR3 has 13 residues. The CDR3 DNA sequence: TGTGCCAGTAGTATGACAGGGAGGCAGCCCCAGCATTTT. Translated, it gives CASSMTGRQPQHF.

This clonotype was detected many times. This rearrangement joins TRBV19 to TRBJ2-5; D remains ambiguous. There are 14 residues in the CDR3. CDR1 is LNHDA, CDR2 SQIVND, per germline (reference sequence). The V and J ends lost 5 bases and 5 bases respectively, with 15 bases between them. CDR3 nucleotides: TGTGCCAGTAGTCCTCTGAACAGTCGGGAGACCCAGTACTTC. Amino acid sequence: CASSPLNSRETQYF.

The chain links TRBV2 to TRBJ1-4; the D gene is possibly TRBD1 (6 bases). CDR3 length: 13 residues. Per germline, CDR1 SNHLY and CDR2 FYNNEI. V shed 7 bases and J shed 6 bases, with 12 bases lying between them. CDR3 protein: CASMGGVYEKLFF. The CDR3 nucleotides read TGTGCCAGCATGGGGGGCGTCTATGAAAAACTGTTTTTT. The whole variable domain, filled in from reference TRBV2 and TRBJ1-4, reads EPEVTQTPSHQVTQMGQEVILRCVPISNHLYFYWYRQILGQKVEFLVSFYNNEISEKSEIFDDQFSVERPDGSNFTLKIRSTKLEDSAMYFCASMGGVYEKLFFGSGTQLSVL.

The V gene is TRBV10-3, the J gene TRBJ2-5; D tentatively fits TRBD1 or TRBD2 (7 bases each). This CDR3 has 15 residues. V was pared by 3 bases and J by 9 bases, with 20 bases between. Per germline, CDR1 ENHRY and CDR2 SYGVKD. The CDR3 reads CAISDQGGSNQPQYF. CDR3 nucleotides: TGTGCCATCAGTGATCAGGGGGGGTCCAATCAGCCCCAGTACTTC.

This clonotype was observed many times. The chain has TRBV7-2 and TRBJ2-7; D is uncertain. Germline V lookup: CDR1 SGHTA, CDR2 FQGNSA. CDR3 length equals 12 residues. V was trimmed by 2 bases and J by 3 bases, leaving 5 bases between them. The CDR3 region has the DNA TGTGCCAGCAGCTTAAGCAGCTACGAGCAGTACTTC. Protein: CASSLSSYEQYF.

The gene calls are TRBV9 and TRBJ2-3, with D unresolved. This CDR3 comprises 11 residues. CDR1 is SGDLS, CDR2 YYNGEE, per germline. Trimming took off 3 bases at V and 9 bases at J, with 8 bases between the two ends. The CDR3 loop is CASSASATQYF. The DNA of the CDR3 is TGTGCCAGCAGCGCATCTGCAACGCAGTATTTT.

The chain employs TRBV5-1 and TRBJ1-2, with TRBD1 as a possible D gene (5 bases). The V and J ends lost 5 bases and 7 bases respectively, with 24 bases between them. Looked up from germline, CDR1 is SGHRS and CDR2 is YFSETQ. The CDR3 has 16 amino acids. This CDR3 is CASRRTMGESSTGYTF. DNA of the CDR3: TGCGCCAGCAGACGGACTATGGGGGAATCGAGCACTGGCTACACCTTC.

This clonotype was counted at least ten times. The chain has TRBV6-5 and TRBJ2-7, with 8 bases fitting TRBD1. In germline, CDR1 is MNHEY, CDR2 SVGAGI. The J segment lost 5 bases and the V segment lost 5 bases, leaving 8 bases of the junction unmatched. The CDR3 spans 14 residues. CDR3 DNA sequence: TGTGCCAGCAGTCTTCGGACAGGGCGCAACGAGCAGTACTTC. Protein sequence: CASSLRTGRNEQYF.

The V and J genes are TRBV10-3 and TRBJ1-1; D is ambiguous. Germline V lookup: CDR1 ENHRY, CDR2 SYGVKD. CDR3 length: 15 amino acids. Trimming removed 0 bases at V and 0 bases at J, with 8 bases between. The CDR3 DNA reads as TGTGCCATCAGTGAGTCAGGCCAGATGAACACTGAAGCTTTCTTT. It is translated as CAISESGQMNTEAFF.

This clonotype was seen at least ten times. The chain recombines TRBV10-3 with TRBJ2-7; maybe TRBD1 (6 bases). CDR1 is ENHRY, CDR2 SYGVKD, per germline. Trimming pared 5 bases from V and 2 bases from J, leaving 25 bases between. The CDR3 is 18 residues long. Here the CDR3 reads CAISPSGESRGPAYEQYF. The CDR3 nucleotides read TGTGCCATCAGTCCCTCCGGGGAATCCAGGGGTCCCGCCTACGAGCAGTACTTC.

The chain carries TRBV29-1 and TRBJ2-7; D gene unclear. V lost 7 bases and J lost 2, with 12 bases in between. This CDR3 has 12 residues. In germline, CDR1 is SQVTM, CDR2 ANQGSEA. The DNA of the CDR3 is TGCAGCGCCTCCTTGATCCCCTACGAGCAGTACTTC. Translating it yields CSASLIPYEQYF.

This clonotype was recorded at least ten times. This rearrangement joins TRBV9 to TRBJ2-7; either TRBD1 or TRBD2 may fit D (5 bases each). The CDR3 length is 16 residues. Trimming shortened V by 0 bases and J by 2 bases, and 15 bases separated the two germline ends. Germline loops: CDR1 SGDLS, CDR2 YYNGEE. The CDR3 protein is CASSVGGQLGAYEQYF. CDR3 coding DNA: TGTGCCAGCAGCGTAGGGGGCCAGCTCGGGGCCTACGAGCAGTACTTC. The complete variable domain, with remaining parts taken from reference TRBV9 and TRBJ2-7, reads DSGVTQTPKHLITATGQRVTLRCSPRSGDLSVYWYQQSLDQGLQFLIQYYNGEERAKGNILERFSAQQFPDLHSELNLSSLELGDSALYFCASSVGGQLGAYEQYFGPGTRLTVT.

The chain joins TRBV29-1 to TRBJ1-4; the D gene is possibly TRBD1 (5 bases). The CDR3 has 13 amino acids. Germline V gene lookup returns CDR1 SQVTM and CDR2 ANQGSEA. Trimming pared 6 bases from V and 5 bases from J, leaving 13 bases between. The CDR3 coding sequence is TGCAGCGTCGTTTGTTGGGGGAATGAAAAACTGTTTTTT. It translates to CSVVCWGNEKLFF. The full variable domain, its missing parts supplied by reference TRBV29-1 and TRBJ1-4, is SAVISQKPSRDICQRGTSLTIQCQVDSQVTMMFWYRQQPGQSLTLIATANQGSEATYESGFVIDKFPISRPNLTFSTLTVSNMSPEDSSIYLCSVVCWGNEKLFFGSGTQLSVL.

This clonotype came up many times. This rearrangement joins TRBV7-6 to TRBJ1-6; D gene uncertain. The CDR3 has 14 amino acids. The germline gives CDR1 SGHVS, CDR2 FNYEAQ. The V and J ends lost 2 bases and 9 bases respectively, with 11 bases between them. The CDR3 sequence is CASSLTWGASPLHF. CDR3 sequence (DNA): TGTGCCAGCAGCTTAACGTGGGGAGCTTCACCCCTCCACTTT.

This clonotype was detected once. The DNA for the CDR3 is TGTGCCATCAGTGAGGGGACTAGTATCTACGAGCAGTACTTC. Translating gives CAISEGTSIYEQYF. The V and J genes are TRBV10-3 and TRBJ2-7, with TRBD2 identical over 8 bases. Germline CDR1 and CDR2: ENHRY and SYGVKD. CDR3 length: 14 amino acids. V lost 2 bases, J lost 3 bases, and 3 bases stayed unmatched.

The rearrangement joins TRBV10-3 to TRBJ2-5, with 7 bases identical to TRBD2. The CDR3 covers 15 residues. Unmatched junction bases numbered 13, after V lost 3 bases and J lost 9 bases. Germline V gene sequence: CDR1 ENHRY, CDR2 SYGVKD. This CDR3 reads CAISDPGAGIVSQYF. The CDR3, as DNA: TGTGCCATCAGTGACCCGGGAGCGGGAATAGTGTCCCAGTACTTC.

In DNA, the CDR3 is TGCAGCGTCCCAGTTGGAACAGATACGCAGTATTTT. Translation gives CSVPVGTDTQYF. The chain links TRBV29-1 to TRBJ2-3; D remains unclear. V shed 6 bases and J shed 3 bases, with 10 bases lying between them. This CDR3 is 12 amino acids long. CDR1 and CDR2 (germline): SQVTM, ANQGSEA.

The chain uses TRBV7-9 and TRBJ1-6; 7 positions agree with TRBD1. The V gene's germline CDR1 is SEHNR and CDR2 FQNEAQ (reference sequence). With V trimmed by 4 bases and J by 3 bases, 6 bases remained unmatched. The length of the CDR3 is 16 residues. This CDR3 is CASSSRQGFYNSPLHF. Written as DNA, the CDR3 is TGTGCCAGCAGCTCCCGACAGGGTTTCTATAATTCACCCCTCCACTTT.

The CDR3 region is CASSPPARDRFYPHYNSPLHF. CDR3 nucleotide sequence: TGTGCCAGCAGTCCCCCGGCGAGGGACCGTTTCTACCCTCATTATAATTCACCCCTCCACTTT. V and J are TRBV7-9 and TRBJ1-6; tentatively, D is TRBD1 (5 bases). V lost 6 bases to trimming and J lost 4 bases, with 31 bases between them. This CDR3 is 21 amino acids long. CDR1 SEHNR and CDR2 FQNEAQ come from the germline V gene (reference sequence).

The V call is TRBV12-3 or TRBV12-4, the J call TRBJ2-2; TRBD2 is a possible D gene (6 bases). The CDR3 extends over 15 amino acids. V lost 2 bases to trimming and J lost 5 bases, with 12 bases between them. In nucleotides, the CDR3 is TGTGCCAGCAGTTTAAGTCAGGGAGGAACCGGGGAGCTGTTTTTT. Residues: CASSLSQGGTGELFF.

This clonotype was seen ten or more times. The chain uses TRBV29-1 and TRBJ2-2, with D maybe TRBD2 (6 bases). V lost 7 bases and J 7 bases, leaving 13 bases between the germline ends. CDR1 SQVTM and CDR2 ANQGSEA come from the germline V gene. There are 12 residues in the CDR3. DNA for the CDR3: TGCAGCGCCGGGAGAGCTTACGGGGAGCTGTTTTTT. It translates to CSAGRAYGELFF.